The present T cell receptor (beta chain) was sequenced within a study of spatial heterogeneity in lung cancer. The study, taken as a whole, reports: Counts that tracked tumor mutation counts were those of expanded intratumoral alpha and beta TCRs. Estimated coverage of tumor T cells was about 7% for alpha and about 14% for beta chains.

Time point: sample taken at primary tumor resection. Unsorted tumor, nontumor lung tissue or cryopreserved PBMC supplied the whole RNA. This clonotype was detected ten times or more. Its target is not known. TCRdb passed the 5' RACE reads through MiXCR, listing each CDR3 protein once. This sample yields 10,000 or so distinct CDR3 sequences, of which 8.5% to 9% are seen a single time; 10% to 15% belongs to the top ten. After removal of 3 bases from V and 4 bases from J, the junction contained 1 base not matched to a gene. The CDR3 runs to 14 residues. The germline V gene has CDR1 DFQATT and CDR2 SNEGSKA (reference sequence).

The receptor was isolated from a female donor with early-stage non-small cell lung cancer. This sample comprised lung tumor tissue, obtained at surgery. The chain combines TRBV20-1 with TRBJ2-5; 14 bases map to TRBD2. CDR3 DNA sequence: TGCAGTGCTAGTGGGACTAGCGGGGGAGAGACCCAGTACTTC. Its protein is CSASGTSGGETQYF.